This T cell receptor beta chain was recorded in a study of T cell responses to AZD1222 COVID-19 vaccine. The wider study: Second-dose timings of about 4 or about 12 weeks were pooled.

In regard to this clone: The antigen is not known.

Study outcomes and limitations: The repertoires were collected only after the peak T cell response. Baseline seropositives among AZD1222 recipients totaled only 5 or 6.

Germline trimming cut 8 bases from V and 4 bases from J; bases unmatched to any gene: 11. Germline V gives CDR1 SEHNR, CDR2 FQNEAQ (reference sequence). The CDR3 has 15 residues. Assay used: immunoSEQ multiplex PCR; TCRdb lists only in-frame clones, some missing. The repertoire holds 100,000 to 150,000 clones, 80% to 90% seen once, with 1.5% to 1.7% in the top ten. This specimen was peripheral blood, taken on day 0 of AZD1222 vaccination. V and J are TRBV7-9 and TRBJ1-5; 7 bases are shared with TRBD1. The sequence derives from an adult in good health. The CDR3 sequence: CASGVVGGQNQPQHF. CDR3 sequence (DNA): TGTGCCAGCGGGGTAGTAGGGGGACAGAATCAGCCCCAGCATTTT. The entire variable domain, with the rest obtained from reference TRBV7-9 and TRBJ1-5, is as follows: DTGVSQNPRHKITKRGQNVTFRCDPISEHNRLYWYRQTLGQGPEFLTYFQNEAQLEKSRLLSDRFSAERPKGSFSTLEIQRTEQGDSAMYLCASGVVGGQNQPQHFGDGTRLSIL.